These 7 T cell receptor beta chains were sequenced from one sample in a study of blood T cell repertoires in COVID-19. Measured with immunoSEQ multiplex PCR; TCRdb has only the in-frame clones, and not every one. The data show around 60,000 clones, with 74% seen just once and 28% held by the top ten. The sample consisted of peripheral blood. These TCRs come from an elderly woman with acute or convalescent COVID-19.

The chain couples TRBV28 to TRBJ2-1; a weak D match, TRBD2 (5 bases). The germline gives CDR1 MDHEN, CDR2 SYDVKM. Trimming stripped 2 bases from V and 5 bases from J, with 16 bases between. CDR3 length equals 16 residues. The CDR3 sequence: CASSLKEGSDNNEQFF. Written as DNA, the CDR3 is TGTGCCAGCAGTTTAAAAGAAGGGAGCGACAACAATGAGCAGTTCTTC.

This sequence joins TRBV5-5 and TRBJ1-1; 10 bases agree with TRBD1. There are 15 residues in the CDR3. The V and J ends lost 4 bases and 6 bases, in that order; junction bases with no gene match: 9. Germline lookup yields CDR1 SGHKS and CDR2 YYEKEE (reference sequence). The CDR3 reads CASSPGQGVSAEAFF. The CDR3 DNA reads TGTGCCAGCAGCCCAGGACAGGGGGTTTCGGCTGAAGCTTTCTTT.

The CDR3 DNA follows: TGTGCCAGCAGTTTAACCGGGACAGGGGATTATGGCTACACCTTC. It encodes CASSLTGTGDYGYTF. This rearrangement joins TRBV27 to TRBJ1-2; TRBD1 matches 10 bases. Germline trimming cut 2 bases from V and 5 bases from J; bases unmatched to any gene: 5. CDR3 size: 15 residues. Germline lookup yields CDR1 MNHEY and CDR2 SMNVEV (reference sequence).

The chain recombines TRBV15 with TRBJ2-2; TRBD1 agrees at 9 bases. From germline, CDR1 is LNHNV and CDR2 YYDKDF (reference sequence). The V segment lost 3 bases and the J segment 5 bases; nucleotides outside the gene matches: 4. The CDR3 totals 15 residues. CDR3 residues: CATSRGQGRTGELFF. CDR3 nucleotides: TGTGCCACCAGCAGGGGACAGGGTCGAACCGGGGAGCTGTTTTTT.

The chain recombines TRBV7-8 with TRBJ2-3, with 8 bases fitting TRBD2. V was pared by 2 bases and J by 5 bases, with 9 bases of the junction left unmatched. The CDR3 runs to 16 residues. Germline loops: CDR1 SGHVS, CDR2 FQNEAQ. The CDR3 DNA is TGTGCCAGCAGCTTACCCTGGGGAACTAGCGGAGATACGCAGTATTTT. Translated: CASSLPWGTSGDTQYF.

DNA of the CDR3: TGTGCCAGCATCGAGGGACAGACCGCCTTTCAGCCCCAGCATTTT. The encoded protein is CASIEGQTAFQPQHF. V is TRBV6-5 and J is TRBJ1-5, with 7 bases lining up with TRBD1. The CDR3 totals 15 residues. Trimming took 7 bases from V and 6 from J; bases not matched to a gene: 12. Looked up from germline, CDR1 is MNHEY and CDR2 is SVGAGI.

The chain is built from TRBV7-2 and TRBJ2-7; TRBD2 matches 12 bases. CDR3 length equals 19 residues. Germline V gene sequence: CDR1 SGHTA, CDR2 FQGNSA. Trimming removed 4 bases from V and 0 bases from J; junction bases left unmatched: 13. CDR3 in amino acids: CASSYPHRLAGGPSYEQYF. As DNA, the CDR3 is TGTGCCAGCAGCTACCCCCATAGGCTAGCGGGAGGGCCCTCCTACGAGCAGTACTTC.